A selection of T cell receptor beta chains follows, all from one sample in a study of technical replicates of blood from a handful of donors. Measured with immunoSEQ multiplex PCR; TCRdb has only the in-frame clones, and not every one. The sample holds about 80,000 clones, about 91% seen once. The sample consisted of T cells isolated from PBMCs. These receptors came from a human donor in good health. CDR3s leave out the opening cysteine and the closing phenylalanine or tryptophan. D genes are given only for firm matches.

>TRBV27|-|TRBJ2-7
ASSLQIQGPFVYEQY
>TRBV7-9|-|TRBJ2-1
ASSSFVGVLDEQF
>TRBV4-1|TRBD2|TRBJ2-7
ASSQRTGLAGGAYEQY
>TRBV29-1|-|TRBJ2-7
SFRRGHNSYEQY
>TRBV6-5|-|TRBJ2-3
ASSPVASTDTQY
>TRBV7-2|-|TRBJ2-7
ASSLVPRAYEQY
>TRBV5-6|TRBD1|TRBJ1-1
ASSPSGRGRNTEAF
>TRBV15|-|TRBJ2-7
ATSSALNDVGVEQY
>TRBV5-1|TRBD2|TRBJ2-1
ASRLAGGNEQF
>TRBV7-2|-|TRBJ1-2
ASSLVPENYGYT
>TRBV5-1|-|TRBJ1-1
ASNAGLNTEAF
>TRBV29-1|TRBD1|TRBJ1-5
SVEPGRQGAEMDQPQH
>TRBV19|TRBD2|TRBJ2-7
ASSPTSGTYEQY
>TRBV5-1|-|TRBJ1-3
ASSPRTERGNTIY
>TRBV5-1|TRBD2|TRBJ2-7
ASSTGLAVAVYEQY
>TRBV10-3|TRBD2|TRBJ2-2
AISESIASGSNTGELF
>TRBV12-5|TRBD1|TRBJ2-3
ASGLDPTGGNTQY
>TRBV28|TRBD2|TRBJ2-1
ASSPSWGGYSYNEQF
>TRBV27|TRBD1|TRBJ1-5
ASSLLRTGDQPQH
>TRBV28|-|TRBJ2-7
ASSFPGAGSYEQY
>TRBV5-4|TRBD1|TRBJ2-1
ASGQGTRNEQF
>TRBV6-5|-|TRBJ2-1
ASSSGHEQF
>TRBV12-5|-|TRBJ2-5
ASGPTTRPETQY
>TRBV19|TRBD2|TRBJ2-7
ASSRTSGSYEQY
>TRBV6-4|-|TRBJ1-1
ASRSDSTNTEAF
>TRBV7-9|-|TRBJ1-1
ASSLVVTEAF
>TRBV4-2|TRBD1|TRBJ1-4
ASSPRTGDEKLF
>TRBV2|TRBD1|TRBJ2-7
ASRGGPLAGSYEQY
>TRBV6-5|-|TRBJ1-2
ASRLVGGPDGYT